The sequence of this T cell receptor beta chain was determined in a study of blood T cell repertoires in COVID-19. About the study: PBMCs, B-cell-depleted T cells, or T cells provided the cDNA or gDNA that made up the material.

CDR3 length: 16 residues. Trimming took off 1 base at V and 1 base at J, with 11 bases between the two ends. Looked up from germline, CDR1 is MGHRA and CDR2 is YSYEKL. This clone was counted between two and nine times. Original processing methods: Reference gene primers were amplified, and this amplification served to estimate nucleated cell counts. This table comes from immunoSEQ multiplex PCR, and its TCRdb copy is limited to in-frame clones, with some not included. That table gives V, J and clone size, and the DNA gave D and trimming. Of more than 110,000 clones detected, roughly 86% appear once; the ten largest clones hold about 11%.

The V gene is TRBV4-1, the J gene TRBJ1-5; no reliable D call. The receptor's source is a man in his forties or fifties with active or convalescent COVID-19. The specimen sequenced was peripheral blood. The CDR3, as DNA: TGCGCCAGCAGCCAAGGTTCGGGTCCCAGCAATCAGCCCCAGCATTTT. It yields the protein CASSQGSGPSNQPQHF.